The clone carrying this T cell receptor beta chain was seen a few times. Its antigen is not known. Expressed TCRB transcripts were sequenced because the isolated RNA had all been reverse transcribed beforehand. Clones were read by immunoSEQ multiplex PCR, and TCRdb kept only the in-frame ones, dropping some. The sample carries 200,000 to 250,000 clones, 9.6% recorded once. This sample was included in a study of beta chain features in type 1 diabetes. Broader study findings: A potential influence of HLA type upon TCRB rearrangement remained unresolved herein. Among all four CD4+ subsets, Type 1 diabetes patients had TCRB CDR3s that were moderately but significantly shorter.

This CDR3 is built from 15 residues. CDR1 is SGHNT, CDR2 YENEEA, per germline. Trimming at V came to 5 bases and at J to 1 base, leaving 3 bases not matched to a gene. There was one heparinised blood draw per donor, averaging approximately 120 mL. Source material: naive CD4+ T cells from blood. The J gene is TRBJ2-5, the V gene TRBV11-3; 11 bases fit TRBD2. This TCR came from a young woman in good health. Here the CDR3 reads CASSASGRSQETQYF. CDR3 DNA sequence: TGTGCCAGCAGCGCTAGCGGGAGGTCCCAAGAGACCCAGTACTTC.